The sequence of this T cell receptor (beta chain) was determined in a study of cytomegalovirus exposure and HLA in healthy donors. General study points: 16,951 TCR beta sequences were associated with HLA alleles at 0.05 false discovery rate in a later analysis.

The germline V gene encodes CDR1 LNHDA and CDR2 SQIVND (reference sequence). CDR3 size: 14 residues. Trimming shortened V by 6 bases and J by 3 bases, and 12 bases separated the two germline ends. With respect to this clone: The antigen remains undetermined.

Primers: 60 Vbeta forward and 13 Jbeta reverse. Some clones are missing from TCRdb's copy, which holds only in-frame ones; the method was immunoSEQ multiplex PCR. The top ten clones hold about 3% of a sample with about 200,000 clones, approximately 78% of them seen once. The chain recombines TRBV19 with TRBJ2-1; D not resolved. Specimen: PBMCs. This TCR derives from a woman aged 40 to 49 in good health and CMV-seronegative. CDR3 DNA: TGTGCCAGTAGCTATGGGCTCAGCTACAATGAGCAGTTCTTC. This sequence encodes CASSYGLSYNEQFF.